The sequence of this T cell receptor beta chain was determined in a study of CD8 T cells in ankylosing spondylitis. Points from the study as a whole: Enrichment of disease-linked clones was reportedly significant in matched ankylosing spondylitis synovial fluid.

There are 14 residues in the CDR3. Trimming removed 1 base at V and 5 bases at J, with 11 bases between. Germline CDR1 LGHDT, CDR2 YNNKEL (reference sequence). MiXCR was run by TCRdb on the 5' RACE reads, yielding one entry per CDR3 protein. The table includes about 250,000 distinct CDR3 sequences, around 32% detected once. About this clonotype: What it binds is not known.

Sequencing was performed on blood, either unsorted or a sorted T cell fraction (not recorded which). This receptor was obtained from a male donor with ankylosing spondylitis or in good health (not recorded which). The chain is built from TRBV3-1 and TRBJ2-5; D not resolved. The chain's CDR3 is CASSQAKVHETQYF. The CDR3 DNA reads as TGTGCCAGCAGCCAAGCGAAGGTACACGAGACCCAGTACTTC.